This TCR beta chain was found in a study of CD8 T cells in Susac syndrome. Germline CDR1 DFQATT, CDR2 SNEGSKA (reference sequence). V trimming: 0 bases; J trimming: 2 bases; junction bases outside the gene matches: 5. The CDR3 consists of 16 residues. CD8+ and CD4+ T cells circulating in blood were sequenced for TCR beta. Relapsing-remitting disease, either stable or active, was present in the multiple sclerosis controls, who were treatment-naive patients. In contrast to the negatively isolated CD8+ and CD4+ T cells, TEMRA cells were FACS-enriched. Random hexamers served to reverse transcribe about 0.45 to 1 ug RNA. An immunoSEQ multiplex PCR generated amplified TCR beta CDR3 products spanning 54 Vbeta and 13 Jbeta. Each CDR3 protein is one row after TCRdb ran MiXCR on the immunoSEQ multiplex PCR reads. The top ten clones hold more than 0.09% of a sample with about 200,000 distinct CDR3 sequences, roughly 95% of them seen once.

Sequencing used CD4+ T cells from PBMCs. The chain carries TRBV20-1 and TRBJ2-5, with 11 bases identical to TRBD2. This receptor was identified in a human donor with multiple sclerosis. As DNA, the CDR3 is TGCAGTGCTAGAGATTGGGCTAGCGGGGGGCAAGAGACCCAGTACTTC. Its translation: CSARDWASGGQETQYF.